The entry below gives a single T cell receptor (beta chain) sequence along with its context. Its antigen is still unknown. The sample is drawn from a study of graft-versus-host responses after intestinal transplantation. The CDR3 consists of 15 residues. V was clipped by 2 bases and J by 0 bases, with 10 bases between them. CDR1 is SNHLY, CDR2 FYNNEI, per germline. Here immunoSEQ multiplex PCR was the method, and the copy in TCRdb shows in-frame clones only, minus some. The profile shows about 91,000 clones, approximately 90% of them singletons. The receptor's source is a human donor who was the organ donor for an intestinal transplant. The chain employs TRBV2 and TRBJ1-1, with a possible D match to TRBD1 (5 bases). The material was unstimulated CD4+ T cells sorted from spleen or lymph node cells, obtained before transplant. CDR3 DNA: TGTGCCAGCAGTGAATGGGGGGGGTTGAACACTGAAGCTTTCTTT. Translating it yields CASSEWGGLNTEAFF.